These 27 T cell receptor beta chains were sequenced from one sample in a study of T cell repertoires in cytomegalovirus infection (dated by TCRdb to about 2019). Sequencing took place on an Illumina HiSeq 1500. TCRdb redid the processing of the public reads, applying fastp at Q25 and MiXCR, and retained in-frame beta chains. For every CDR3 protein sequence, its rows merge into one entry that carries the most common genes and DNA. Recorded for this sample are about 770,000 distinct CDR3 sequences; 25% to 35% of them occurred a single time. About an eighth of the sample is taken by the ten largest. The intended sense of this specimen's treatment or condition label: in vitro stimulation with specific CMV peptide epitopes to enrich CMV-specific T cells. The antigens these receptors bind are not known. Here the sequenced sample was cultured CD8+ T cells from PBMCs, taken from culture after CMV antigen stimulation. These TCRs come from a human donor in good health (CMV status not recorded). Some clones in this sample may be carry-over from other donors' samples.

This clonotype was seen just once. This rearrangement joins TRBV29-1 to TRBJ1-2; 8 bases align to TRBD1. V shed 1 base, J shed 7 bases, and the junction held 5 bases outside the gene matches. The germline V gene has CDR1 SQVTM and CDR2 ANQGSEA. This CDR3 spans 13 amino acids. The CDR3 coding sequence is TGCAGCGTTGAAGGGACAGGGTTTCGTGGCTACACCTTC. Its translation: CSVEGTGFRGYTF.

The chain recombines TRBV4-1 with TRBJ2-1; D perhaps matches TRBD2 (7 bases). Germline CDR1 is MGHRA and CDR2 is YSYEKL. V was clipped by 2 bases and J by 4 bases, with 18 bases between them. CDR3 length: 17 residues. CDR3 in amino acids: CASSQRRGSGDYNEQFF. The CDR3 coding sequence is TGCGCCAGCAGCCAACGTAGGGGGAGCGGGGATTACAATGAGCAGTTCTTC.

In this sample, this clonotype turned up a few times. The chain recombines TRBV15 with TRBJ2-3; 7 nucleotides align to TRBD2. CDR1 and CDR2 (germline): LNHNV, YYDKDF (reference sequence). This CDR3 is 16 amino acids long. V trimming: 0 bases; J trimming: 6 bases; junction bases outside the gene matches: 9. In nucleotides, the CDR3 is TGTGCCACCAGCAGAGAGTTGGGGGGGGAATCGGATACGCAGTATTTT. Translation gives CATSRELGGESDTQYF.

This sequence joins TRBV27 and TRBJ1-2; D may be TRBD1 (6 bases). This CDR3 contains 15 residues. Germline CDR1 MNHEY, CDR2 SMNVEV (reference sequence). The V end was cut by 5 bases, the J end by 1 base, with 14 bases between. CDR3 sequence reads: CASSPMGHYNYGYTF. CDR3 sequence (DNA): TGTGCCAGCAGTCCAATGGGACACTATAACTATGGCTACACCTTC.

The table lists this clonotype with many counts. The CDR3 sequence is CASSRKPGQGNTEAFF. CDR3 sequence (DNA): TGTGCCAGCAGCCGCAAGCCGGGACAGGGAAACACTGAAGCTTTCTTT. The gene calls are TRBV7-6 and TRBJ1-1; 9 nucleotides match TRBD1. CDR3 length: 16 residues. V dropped 5 bases and J dropped 2; count of bases not matched to a gene: 9. The germline gives CDR1 SGHVS, CDR2 FNYEAQ.

The chain uses TRBV29-1 and TRBJ2-1; 8 bases are shared with TRBD2. The CDR3 spans 14 residues. CDR1 is SQVTM, CDR2 ANQGSEA, per germline. Trimming took 4 bases from V and 2 from J; bases not matched to a gene: 4. CDR3 coding DNA: TGCAGCGTTGTGGCCGGGGGGGCCTACAATGAGCAGTTCTTC. This gives the protein CSVVAGGAYNEQFF.

This clonotype came up many times. The chain uses TRBV12-3 or TRBV12-4 and TRBJ2-2; D perhaps matches TRBD1 (6 bases). V was pared by 6 bases and J by 5 bases, with 10 bases between. This CDR3 is 13 amino acids long. The CDR3, as DNA: TGTGCCAGCAGCTTCACAGGGACCGGGGAGCTGTTTTTT. Its translation is CASSFTGTGELFF.

The chain employs TRBV9 and TRBJ2-5; either TRBD1 or TRBD2 may supply D (5 bases each). V lost 4 bases and J lost 1, with 11 bases in between. CDR1 SGDLS and CDR2 YYNGEE come from the germline V gene. The CDR3 runs to 14 residues. The CDR3: CASSSGTFQETQYF. The DNA of the CDR3 is TGTGCCAGCAGCTCCGGGACGTTCCAAGAGACCCAGTACTTC.

This clonotype was counted many times. The CDR3 sequence is CASSFSGGRSDTQYF. Here the CDR3 DNA reads TGTGCCAGCAGCTTTTCGGGGGGCAGGTCAGATACGCAGTATTTT. The rearrangement uses TRBV5-4 and TRBJ2-3; TRBD2 is a possible D gene (7 bases). This CDR3 comprises 15 residues. From germline, CDR1 is SGHNT and CDR2 YYREEE (reference sequence). The V end was cut by 2 bases, the J end by 4 bases, with 14 bases between.

This chain links TRBV7-6 with TRBJ2-2; D is perhaps TRBD2 (6 bases). Germline V CDR1 and CDR2: SGHVS, FNYEAQ. V was shortened by 5 bases and J by 4 bases, with 17 bases between the two germline ends. The CDR3 runs to 16 residues. CDR3 DNA sequence: TGTGCCAGCAGCCTCTTTTCTATCGGGGGCACCGGGGAGCTGTTTTTT. Translated: CASSLFSIGGTGELFF. Full variable domain (remainder filled in from reference TRBV7-6 and TRBJ2-2): GAGVSQSPRYKVTKRGQDVALRCDPISGHVSLYWYRQALGQGPEFLTYFNYEAQQDKSGLPNDRFSAERPEGSISTLTIQRTEQRDSAMYRCASSLFSIGGTGELFFGEGSRLTVL.

This chain connects TRBV14 to TRBJ1-1; no firm D call. V lost 2 bases and J lost 6, with 13 bases in between. The CDR3 extends over 14 amino acids. In germline, CDR1 is SGHDN, CDR2 FVKESK. This CDR3 is CASSQSAAGAEAFF. The CDR3 DNA reads as TGTGCCAGCAGCCAATCGGCAGCTGGAGCTGAAGCTTTCTTT.

This clonotype was observed a few times. The J gene is TRBJ1-1, the V gene TRBV6-6, with D uncertain. Looked up from germline, CDR1 is MNHNY and CDR2 is SVGAGI (reference sequence). The length of the CDR3 is 12 residues. With 2 bases removed from V and 10 bases from J, the gap between germline ends came to 11 bases. The CDR3 nucleotides read TGTGCCAGCAGTTACCCAACGGCGGGAGCTTTCTTT. This translates into CASSYPTAGAFF.

This chain links TRBV20-1 with TRBJ2-1; no firm D call. CDR3 length equals 8 residues. From germline, CDR1 is DFQATT and CDR2 SNEGSKA (reference sequence). For the CDR3, the DNA is TGCAGCCCCGGGGAGCAGTTCTTC. It translates to CSPGEQFF.

V usage is TRBV12-3 or TRBV12-4 and J usage is TRBJ2-2; possible D gene TRBD2, 7 bases. Between the trimmed V and J ends, which lost 3 bases and 2 bases, there was a span of 16 bases. The CDR3 is 17 residues long. The CDR3 nucleotides read TGTGCCAGCAGTTTCCCGGCGGGGGCCCTTAACACCGGGGAGCTGTTTTTT. This gives the protein CASSFPAGALNTGELFF.

This chain connects TRBV5-6 to TRBJ2-2; D is unresolved. CDR3 size: 15 residues. V gave up 0 bases and J gave up 3 bases, with 9 bases separating them. CDR1 is SGHDT and CDR2 is YYEEEE in the germline V gene. The CDR3: CASSLVQTDTGELFF. CDR3 coding DNA: TGTGCCAGCAGCTTGGTTCAGACGGACACCGGGGAGCTGTTTTTT.

About this clonotype itself: This sequence may be a read error, since a much larger clone differs from it by one base. The chain couples TRBV7-2 to TRBJ2-2, with D unresolved. Trimming removed 11 bases at V and 3 bases at J, with 10 bases between. Germline lookup yields CDR1 SGHTA and CDR2 FQGNSA. This CDR3 has 12 residues. The CDR3 loop reads CASEVDTGELFF. The CDR3 region has the DNA TGTGCCTCAGAGGTCGACACCGGGGAGCTGTTTTTT.

This clonotype was counted many times. The rearrangement links TRBV7-8 to TRBJ2-7; D assignment may be TRBD1 or TRBD2 (5 bases each). The CDR3 spans 15 residues. The germline gives CDR1 SGHVS, CDR2 FQNEAQ. With 3 bases removed from V and 1 base from J, the gap between germline ends came to 13 bases. The DNA for the CDR3 is TGTGCCAGCAGCTTCTTCCGGGACGGATCCTACGAGCAGTACTTC. Protein product: CASSFFRDGSYEQYF.

The chain carries TRBV12-3 or TRBV12-4 and TRBJ2-3, with 7 bases identical to TRBD2. Unmatched junction bases numbered 10, after V lost 4 bases and J lost 6 bases. The CDR3 totals 15 residues. The chain's CDR3 is CASSYLAGGLDTQYF. CDR3 sequence (DNA): TGTGCCAGCAGTTACTTAGCGGGTGGACTGGATACGCAGTATTTT.

In its sample, this clonotype was seen a few times. This sequence joins TRBV27 and TRBJ2-7; 10 nucleotides align to TRBD2. The CDR3 covers 15 residues. Germline trimming cut 9 bases from V and 0 bases from J; bases unmatched to any gene: 8. CDR1 and CDR2 (germline): MNHEY, SMNVEV (reference sequence). The CDR3 loop reads CASGASGGPSYEQYV. Written as DNA, the CDR3 is TGTGCCAGTGGGGCTAGCGGGGGCCCCTCCTACGAGCAGTACGTC.

This clonotype was counted between two and nine times. The chain is built from TRBV6-2 or TRBV6-3 and TRBJ2-5; D is perhaps TRBD1 (5 bases). CDR3 size: 15 residues. V lost 2 bases to trimming and J lost 4 bases, with 14 bases between them. Per the germline V gene, CDR1 is MNHEY and CDR2 is SVGEGT. CDR3 in amino acids: CASSYGARPGETQYF. The CDR3 DNA reads as TGTGCCAGCAGTTACGGGGCACGCCCCGGAGAGACCCAGTACTTC.

For this clonotype: Its ends do not fully match the called genes, so a read error is possible. The chain combines TRBV7-6 with TRBJ2-2; D possibly corresponds to TRBD1 (6 bases). CDR3 length: 16 residues. In germline, CDR1 is SGHVS, CDR2 FNYEAQ. The CDR3 DNA is TGTGCCAGCAGCTTTGACAGGTTCGCGAACACCGGGGAGCTGGTTTTT. Encoded protein: CASSFDRFANTGELVF.

V usage is TRBV7-2 and J usage is TRBJ1-2; D is perhaps TRBD1 (6 bases). This CDR3 is built from 15 residues. Deletions cut 1 base from V and 8 bases from J, with 17 bases between. Germline CDR1 is SGHTA and CDR2 is FQGNSA. The DNA of the CDR3 is TGTGCCAGCAGCTTAGAGGGGGGGGGCGCGGACGGCTACACCTTC. It yields the protein CASSLEGGGADGYTF.

This clonotype showed up just a few times. Written as DNA, the CDR3 is TGTGCCAGCACCCCTAGGGGGGGTCCCTCCTACGAGCAGTACTTC. Translated, it gives CASTPRGGPSYEQYF. The chain links TRBV7-6 to TRBJ2-7; D may be TRBD2 (7 bases). V lost 7 bases to trimming and J lost 0 bases, with 16 bases between them. The CDR3 extends over 15 amino acids. Germline V lookup: CDR1 SGHVS, CDR2 FNYEAQ. The full variable domain, completed using reference TRBV7-6 and TRBJ2-7, is GAGVSQSPRYKVTKRGQDVALRCDPISGHVSLYWYRQALGQGPEFLTYFNYEAQQDKSGLPNDRFSAERPEGSISTLTIQRTEQRDSAMYRCASTPRGGPSYEQYFGPGTRLTVT.

This clonotype was recorded a few times. The chain employs TRBV5-5 and TRBJ1-5, with no clear D. The germline V gene encodes CDR1 SGHKS and CDR2 YYEKEE (reference sequence). Trimming removed 4 bases from V and 0 bases from J, with 11 bases in between. The CDR3 contains 15 residues. CDR3 in amino acids: CASSPWEGSNQPQHF. The CDR3 DNA is TGTGCCAGCAGCCCCTGGGAGGGTAGCAATCAGCCCCAGCATTTT.

The chain links TRBV12-3 or TRBV12-4 to TRBJ2-1; 9 bases align to TRBD2. The CDR3 spans 16 residues. J lost 4 bases, V lost 3 bases, and 7 bases had no gene match. The CDR3 protein is CASSFYSGGNYNEQFF. DNA of the CDR3: TGTGCCAGCAGTTTTTATAGCGGGGGCAATTACAATGAGCAGTTCTTC.

This rearrangement joins TRBV9 to TRBJ2-5, with 7 bases lining up with TRBD1. CDR3 size: 16 residues. Losses at the gene ends were 4 bases for V and 5 bases for J; bases not matched to a gene: 14. Germline assignment: CDR1 SGDLS and CDR2 YYNGEE. This CDR3 reads CASSSSGGILLETQYF. As DNA, the CDR3 is TGTGCCAGCAGCTCGTCAGGGGGTATTCTTCTGGAGACCCAGTACTTC.

A single count supports this clonotype. The V and J genes are TRBV27 and TRBJ2-7; the D gene could be TRBD1 or TRBD2 (5 bases each). Germline loops: CDR1 MNHEY, CDR2 SMNVEV (reference sequence). V shed 3 bases and J shed 0 bases, with 12 bases lying between them. CDR3 length: 15 residues. Here the CDR3 DNA reads TGTGCCAGCAGTTTTTATGAGGGGAGCTCCTACGAGCAGTACTTC. As protein: CASSFYEGSSYEQYF.